These 21 T cell receptor beta chains originate from one sample sequenced in a study of early T cells in non-severe SARS-CoV-2 infection. A single record per CDR3 protein comes from TCRdb applying MiXCR to the 5' RACE reads. The data hold tens of thousands of distinct CDR3 sequences, with roughly 9.7% observed a single time. Sequenced: whole blood. These receptors were collected from an adult who was a healthcare worker with PCR-confirmed SARS-CoV-2 infection or an uninfected control (not recorded which).

The sample holds many counts of this clonotype. V and J are TRBV4-2 and TRBJ2-2; D unclear. The V gene's germline CDR1 is LGHNA and CDR2 YNFKEQ. V lost 0 bases to trimming and J lost 2 bases, with 10 bases between them. There are 16 residues in the CDR3. As DNA, the CDR3 is TGTGCCAGCAGCCAAGAGGTTCTAGTCAACACCGGGGAGCTGTTTTTT. As protein: CASSQEVLVNTGELFF.

This clonotype was seen many times. The V gene is TRBV5-1, the J gene TRBJ2-1; 8 positions match TRBD2. The V segment lost 1 base and the J segment 8 bases; nucleotides outside the gene matches: 11. Per the germline V gene, CDR1 is SGHRS and CDR2 is YFSETQ. The CDR3 consists of 16 residues. The CDR3 here is CASSLFGSGTLHEQFF. The CDR3 nucleotides read TGCGCCAGCAGCTTGTTCGGTAGCGGGACCCTCCATGAGCAGTTCTTC. Full variable domain (rest looked up from reference TRBV5-1 and TRBJ2-1): KAGVTQTPRYLIKTRGQQVTLSCSPISGHRSVSWYQQTPGQGLQFLFEYFSETQRNKGNFPGRFSGRQFSNSRSEMNVSTLELGDSALYLCASSLFGSGTLHEQFFGPGTRLTVL.

The gene calls are TRBV12-3 or TRBV12-4 and TRBJ2-6; the match to TRBD1 covers 10 bases. V lost 1 base and J lost 4; bases outside the gene matches: 13. This CDR3 region has 20 residues. The CDR3: CASSLGWWDRGRAGANVLTF. The CDR3 region has the DNA TGTGCCAGCAGTTTAGGGTGGTGGGACAGGGGCCGAGCAGGGGCCAACGTCCTGACTTTC.

This clonotype was counted at least ten times. This sequence joins TRBV29-1 and TRBJ2-5; tentative D call: TRBD1 (6 bases). The V gene lost 3 bases and the J gene lost 5 bases, with 7 bases spanning the gap. Germline V gene lookup returns CDR1 SQVTM and CDR2 ANQGSEA. CDR3 size: 11 residues. This CDR3 reads CSVERGETQYF. CDR3 in DNA: TGCAGCGTTGAGAGGGGGGAGACCCAGTACTTC.

In this sample, this clonotype turned up a few times. CDR3 sequence (DNA): TGTGCCAGCAGCCGATTTGGCGCTAGCGTCGGCACAGATACGCAGTATTTT. Amino acid sequence: CASSRFGASVGTDTQYF. This chain uses TRBV11-2 with TRBJ2-3, with D possibly TRBD2 on 6 matching bases. In germline, CDR1 is SGHAT, CDR2 FQNNGV. The CDR3 loop spans 17 amino acids. V was cut by 5 bases and J by 1 base, with 19 bases left in between. Full variable domain (missing parts from reference TRBV11-2 and TRBJ2-3): EAGVAQSPRYKIIEKRQSVAFWCNPISGHATLYWYQQILGQGPKLLIQFQNNGVVDDSQLPKDRFSAERLKGVDSTLKIQPAKLEDSAVYLCASSRFGASVGTDTQYFGPGTRLTVL.

The table lists this clonotype with many counts. The CDR3, as DNA: TGTGCCAGCTCACTTCGGAGGGAGGAGACCCAGTACTTC. Its translation is CASSLRREETQYF. The chain links TRBV18 to TRBJ2-5; D possibly corresponds to TRBD2 (6 bases). V was cut by 4 bases and J by 5 bases, with 11 bases left in between. The germline V gene encodes CDR1 KGHSH and CDR2 LQKENI. The CDR3 runs 13 residues.

This clonotype occurred a few times. The genes are TRBV7-8 and TRBJ2-1; D gene uncertain. V was clipped by 5 bases and J by 5 bases, with 16 bases between them. Per germline, CDR1 SGHVS and CDR2 FQNEAQ. The CDR3 runs to 15 residues. The CDR3 reads CASSHSPGGDNEQFF. The DNA of the CDR3 is TGTGCCAGCAGCCATTCCCCAGGTGGGGACAATGAGCAGTTCTTC.

This rearrangement joins TRBV4-1 to TRBJ2-7; D not certain. CDR1 MGHRA and CDR2 YSYEKL come from the germline V gene. V lost 0 bases to trimming and J lost 3 bases, with 9 bases between them. This CDR3 comprises 14 residues. In DNA form, the CDR3 reads TGCGCCAGCAGCCAAGATTGGCGGTACTACGAGCAGTACTTC. This translates into CASSQDWRYYEQYF.

This clonotype was picked up a small number of times. The rearrangement uses TRBV5-1 and TRBJ2-1; possible D gene TRBD2, 6 bases. V was shortened by 3 bases and J by 6 bases, with 13 bases between the two germline ends. The CDR3 spans 14 residues. CDR1 is SGHRS, CDR2 YFSETQ, per germline. Written as DNA, the CDR3 is TGCGCCAGCAGCTGGGGACTTCAGGGCAATGAGCAGTTCTTC. Protein: CASSWGLQGNEQFF.

This sequence joins TRBV10-3 and TRBJ1-5, with D unclear. Trimming cost V 5 bases and J 3 bases, with 14 bases left between them. This CDR3 is built from 15 residues. The germline V gene encodes CDR1 ENHRY and CDR2 SYGVKD. The CDR3 sequence is CAISFDGLNNQPQHF. DNA of the CDR3: TGTGCCATCAGTTTTGACGGTTTAAACAATCAGCCCCAGCATTTT.

The sample holds a few counts of this clonotype. The J gene is TRBJ2-1, the V gene TRBV29-1; D not certain. The CDR3 totals 13 residues. Trimming left V 3 bases short and J 2 bases short, with 8 bases between. Looked up from germline, CDR1 is SQVTM and CDR2 is ANQGSEA. CDR3 in DNA: TGCAGCGTTGACGGCCAGACCTACAATGAGCAGTTCTTC. It yields the protein CSVDGQTYNEQFF.

This clonotype was found many times. V is TRBV7-9 and J is TRBJ2-3, with D possibly being TRBD1 or TRBD2 (5 bases each). CDR1 and CDR2 (germline): SEHNR, FQNEAQ (reference sequence). The CDR3 runs to 17 residues. V was trimmed by 5 bases and J by 1 base, leaving 19 bases between them. For the CDR3, the DNA is TGTGCCAGCAGCCCAAGACGGTCGGGGCCCCGCACAGATACGCAGTATTTT. This encodes CASSPRRSGPRTDTQYF.

This clonotype has a count of ten or more. J is TRBJ2-2 and V is TRBV30, with D uncertain. CDR3 length: 13 residues. Looked up from germline, CDR1 is GTSNPN and CDR2 is SVGIG (reference sequence). Trimming removed 3 bases at V and 2 bases at J, with 7 bases between. The CDR3 nucleotides are TGTGCCTGGAGCCTAACAAACACCGGGGAGCTGTTTTTT. Protein sequence: CAWSLTNTGELFF.

A few counts support this clonotype. The V gene is TRBV23-1, the J gene TRBJ2-1; tentative D call: TRBD2 (5 bases). TRBV23-1 is marked as an open reading frame, function uncertain. This CDR3 is 16 amino acids long. Trimming removed 5 bases at V and 8 bases at J, with 22 bases between. CDR3 DNA sequence: TGCGCCAGCAGTTCCATCTCTAGTCGGGGTAGCGATGAGCAGTTCTTC. It translates to CASSSISSRGSDEQFF.

This clonotype has at least ten counts. The rearrangement links TRBV7-2 to TRBJ1-2, with D possibly being TRBD1 (5 bases). There are 13 residues in the CDR3. Germline CDR1 SGHTA, CDR2 FQGNSA. Between the trimmed V and J ends, which lost 2 bases and 5 bases, there was a span of 9 bases. The CDR3 DNA sequence: TGTGCCAGCAGCTTACGGGGGTCTTATGGCTACACCTTC. Translation gives CASSLRGSYGYTF.

In its sample, this clonotype was seen a few times. The chain recombines TRBV29-1 with TRBJ2-1, with no clear D. V gave up 5 bases and J gave up 5 bases, with 7 bases separating them. The CDR3 spans 11 residues. The germline V gene encodes CDR1 SQVTM and CDR2 ANQGSEA. CDR3: CSVWKDNEQFF. The CDR3 nucleotides read TGCAGCGTTTGGAAAGACAATGAGCAGTTCTTC.

The rearrangement uses TRBV10-3 and TRBJ2-3; 10 bases are shared with TRBD2. This CDR3 has 15 amino acids. Trimming removed 4 bases from V and 3 bases from J; junction bases left unmatched: 4. The germline CDR1 and CDR2 sequences are ENHRY and SYGVKD. Written as DNA, the CDR3 is TGTGCCATCAGTGGCCTAGCGGGAGTAACAGATACGCAGTATTTT. Translation gives CAISGLAGVTDTQYF.

The J gene is TRBJ2-1, the V gene TRBV7-9, with D possibly TRBD1 on 6 matching bases. V lost 4 bases to trimming and J lost 6 bases, with 16 bases between them. CDR1 and CDR2 from the germline V gene are SEHNR and FQNEAQ (reference sequence). The CDR3 sequence is 15 residues long. This chain's CDR3 is CASSWGQGTGNEQFF. The CDR3 DNA reads as TGTGCCAGCAGCTGGGGGCAGGGCACAGGCAATGAGCAGTTCTTC.

Many counts were recorded for this clonotype. The rearrangement uses TRBV7-2 and TRBJ2-7; 14 bases match TRBD2. Germline CDR1 and CDR2: SGHTA and FQGNSA. CDR3 length equals 16 residues. The junction had 6 bases not matched to a gene; V was cut back by 2 bases and J by 6 bases. The CDR3 DNA follows: TGTGCCAGCAGCTTATGGGGACTAGCGGGAGTTCGCGAGCAGTACTTC. Its translation is CASSLWGLAGVREQYF.

This clonotype came up many times. The chain has TRBV6-5 and TRBJ2-5; D is undetermined. V was cut by 0 bases and J by 7 bases, with 15 bases left in between. The CDR3 loop spans 15 amino acids. The V gene's germline CDR1 is MNHEY and CDR2 SVGAGI. CDR3 region: CASSYSRQAGLTQYF. The CDR3 DNA follows: TGTGCCAGCAGTTACTCGCGGCAGGCAGGTCTGACCCAGTACTTC.

This clonotype has just a few counts. The chain has TRBV12-3 or TRBV12-4 and TRBJ2-3, with D unresolved. The germline V and J ends were trimmed by 3 bases and 7 bases, with 8 bases remaining between them. The CDR3 has 12 residues. The CDR3 spells CASSFHPYTQYF. The CDR3 nucleotides are TGTGCCAGCAGTTTTCACCCATATACGCAGTATTTT.